The T cell receptor beta chain under discussion was sequenced for a study of regulatory T cells in long-lasting Graves disease. Indicated time point: newly diagnosed GD, antithyroid drugs for less than 3 months. PBMC-derived RNA was used for the TCR library. This clonotype has a count of ten or more. The V gene's germline CDR1 is MDHEN and CDR2 SYDVKM. The V segment lost 4 bases and the J segment 3 bases; nucleotides outside the gene matches: 16. This CDR3 is built from 19 residues. HTBI primers from iRepertoire and Arm-PCR of CDR3 regions yielded the TCR beta libraries. TCRdb passed the multiplex PCR reads through MiXCR, listing each CDR3 protein once. The sample carries about 500,000 distinct CDR3 sequences, around 15% recorded once. These data also formed part of another study, on T cells in Graves' hyperthyroidism and ophthalmopathy.

The TCR comes from a man aged 40-49 years with Graves disease. The V gene is TRBV28, the J gene TRBJ2-7; TRBD1 aligns across 12 bases. Material: peripheral blood mononuclear cells (PBMCs), obtained at new diagnosis, from a patient treated with antithyroid drugs. Written as DNA, the CDR3 is TGTGCCAGCAGTTCTCCCTGGGGGGACAGGGGGCGCCGCGACTACGAGCAGTACTTC. Amino acid sequence: CASSSPWGDRGRRDYEQYF.